This entry is about one TCR beta chain. Its antigen is as yet unknown. The data belong to a study of T cell responses to AZD1222 COVID-19 vaccine. Whole-study findings and limits: Reportedly, close to half of spike-specific TCRs are directed against unmutated variant regions. The donor group comprised mostly white British people and more females; the analysis possibly underestimated clonal diversity. No repertoire was sampled before or during the peak T cell response, only after it. Baseline antibody screening turned up just a handful of seropositive AZD1222 recipients.

This CDR3 is 11 amino acids long. The germline V gene has CDR1 MNHEY and CDR2 SVGEGT. V was trimmed by 0 bases and J by 6 bases, leaving 3 bases between them. Libraries were prepared by immunoSEQ multiplex PCR; TCRdb keeps only in-frame clonotypes and omits some of them. Of some 130,000 clones detected, 88% appear once; the ten largest clones hold about 19%. This chain connects TRBV6-2 or TRBV6-3 to TRBJ2-7; D is uncertain. This TCR was recovered from an adult in good health. Material: peripheral blood, obtained on day 0 of MenACWY control vaccination. As DNA, the CDR3 is TGTGCCAGCAGTTACTCATTCGAGCAGTACTTC. It translates to CASSYSFEQYF.